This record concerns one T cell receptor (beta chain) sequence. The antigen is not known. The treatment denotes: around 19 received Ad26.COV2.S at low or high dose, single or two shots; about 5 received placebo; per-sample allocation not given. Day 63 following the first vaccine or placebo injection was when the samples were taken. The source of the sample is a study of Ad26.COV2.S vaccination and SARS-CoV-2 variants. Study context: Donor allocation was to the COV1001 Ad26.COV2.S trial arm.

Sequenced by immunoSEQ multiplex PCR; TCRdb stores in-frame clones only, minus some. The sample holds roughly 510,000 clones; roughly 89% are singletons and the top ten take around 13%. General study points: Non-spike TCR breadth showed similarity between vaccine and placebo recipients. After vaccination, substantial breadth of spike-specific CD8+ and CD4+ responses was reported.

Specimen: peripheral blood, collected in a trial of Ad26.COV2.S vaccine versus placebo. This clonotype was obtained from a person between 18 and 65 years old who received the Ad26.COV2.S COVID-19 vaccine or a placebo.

The CDR3 loop reads CASSILRGASYGYTF. The CDR3 DNA reads as TGTGCCAGCAGTATCCTCCGAGGGGCGTCCTATGGCTACACCTTC. The chain links TRBV28 to TRBJ1-2; the D gene is possibly TRBD1 (5 bases). Germline V gives CDR1 MDHEN, CDR2 SYDVKM. This CDR3 spans 15 amino acids. V was clipped by 5 bases and J by 4 bases, with 17 bases between them.